This T cell receptor (beta chain) was recovered during a study of cytotoxic CD8 clonotypes in ibrutinib-treated CLL. The CDR3 has 15 amino acids. Germline CDR1 and CDR2: LNHDA and SQIVND (reference sequence). The V segment lost 4 bases and the J segment 5 bases; nucleotides outside the gene matches: 9. About this clone: The antigen remains unidentified.

Study observations and caveats: Upon ibrutinib response clonality rose, and upon progression it fell back toward baseline.

Only in-frame clones appear in the TCRdb table, and some are missing; sequencing was by immunoSEQ multiplex PCR. The sample records 140,000 to 150,000 clones, about 75% being singletons. The chain carries TRBV19 and TRBJ1-1; 8 bases match TRBD1. This specimen was PBMCs, taken after 24 months of ibrutinib treatment. The sequence was collected from a human donor with chronic lymphocytic leukemia. The CDR3 reads CASSTNGQGRTEAFF. The DNA of the CDR3 is TGTGCCAGTAGTACCAACGGACAGGGTAGGACTGAAGCTTTCTTT.